A selection of T cell receptor beta chains follows, all from one sample in a study of a mutant IDH1 vaccine in newly diagnosed glioma. Libraries were prepared by immunoSEQ multiplex PCR; TCRdb keeps only in-frame clonotypes and omits some of them. The sample carries 33,000 or so clones, around 79% recorded once. These receptors' targets are unknown. The sample was PBMCs, taken from a glioma patient whose treatment included an IDH1 peptide vaccine. The source is a woman in her 30s with glioma. Some clones in this sample may be carry-over from other donors' samples. The CDR3 runs from the conserved cysteine through the conserved F or W. D genes are given only for firm matches. Not every row has a clone size; where given, it reads once, few, many or a size class.

j_call v_call clone_size d_call cdr3_aa cdr3_nt
TRBJ2-3 TRBV10-1 . . CASSERDTVTSTQYF TGCGCCAGCAGTGAGCGAGACACAGTCACAAGTACGCAGTATTTT
TRBJ2-5 TRBV7-9 . TRBD2 CASSFRLAGNVETQYF TGTGCCAGCAGCTTCAGACTAGCGGGAAATGTAGAGACCCAGTACTTC
TRBJ2-1 TRBV13 few TRBD2 CASRPSGFSSYNEQFF TGTGCCAGCAGACCTAGCGGGTTTAGCTCCTACAATGAGCAGTTCTTC
TRBJ1-5 TRBV5-6 . . CASSPGLASNQPQHF TGTGCCAGCAGCCCTGGCTTAGCTAGCAATCAGCCCCAGCATTTT
TRBJ2-3 TRBV5-4 . TRBD2 CAFSREGTDTQYF TGTGCCTTCTCCCGGGAGGGCACAGATACGCAGTATTTT
TRBJ1-1 TRBV5-5 few . CASSEQGFLNTEAFF TGTGCCAGCAGCGAACAGGGTTTTCTCAACACTGAAGCTTTCTTT
TRBJ1-1 TRBV6-4 . . CASNERDMNTEAFF TGTGCCAGCAACGAACGGGATATGAACACTGAAGCTTTCTTT
TRBJ1-2 TRBV7-9 . TRBD1 CASSLSGGDYGYTF TGTGCCAGCAGCTTATCAGGGGGGGACTATGGCTACACCTTC
TRBJ1-1 TRBV29-1 . TRBD1 CSVHRDRGLRGTEAFF TGCAGCGTCCACCGGGACAGGGGGCTTAGGGGCACTGAAGCTTTCTTT
TRBJ2-6 TRBV5-1 . TRBD1 CASSLRDRGPAGANVLTF TGCGCCAGCAGCCTCCGGGACAGGGGACCCGCTGGGGCCAACGTCCTGACTTTC
TRBJ1-5 TRBV2 few . CASTSGNQPQHF TGTGCCAGCACTTCAGGGAATCAGCCCCAGCATTTT
TRBJ2-5 TRBV13 . . CASSPGLGLETQYF TGTGCCAGCAGCCCCGGTCTGGGTTTAGAGACCCAGTACTTC
TRBJ2-3 TRBV6-1 . . CASTRTVTDTQYF TGTGCCAGCACAAGGACGGTGACAGATACGCAGTATTTT
TRBJ2-2 TRBV5-4 . . CASSLGVTGELFF TGTGCCAGCAGCTTGGGGGTCACCGGGGAGCTGTTTTTT
TRBJ2-5 TRBV28 . TRBD2 CASSLGTSGQETQYF TGTGCCAGTTCTCTCGGGACTAGCGGCCAAGAGACCCAGTACTTC
TRBJ2-4 TRBV20-1 . . CSAGPRDIQYF TGCAGTGCTGGACCCAGAGACATTCAGTACTTC
TRBJ2-1 TRBV27 . TRBD1 CATGTGLSNEQFF TGTGCCACCGGGACAGGCCTTAGCAACGAGCAGTTCTTC
TRBJ1-3 TRBV5-3 . . CARSDSNSGNTIYF TGTGCCAGAAGCGACAGTAACTCTGGAAACACCATATATTTT
TRBJ2-1 TRBV2 . TRBD1 CANRDSSYNEQFF TGTGCCAACCGGGACAGCTCCTACAATGAGCAGTTCTTC
TRBJ2-5 TRBV7-8 . . CASSLAADREGETQYF TGTGCCAGCAGCTTAGCTGCGGACAGGGAGGGAGAGACCCAGTACTTC
TRBJ2-7 TRBV4-2 . . CASSQESLIPEQYF TGTGCCAGCAGCCAAGAGTCACTAATACCCGAGCAGTACTTC
TRBJ2-1 TRBV7-9 . . CASSLGLPGAGRSYNEQFF TGTGCCAGCAGCTTAGGCCTACCAGGGGCGGGACGCTCCTACAATGAGCAGTTCTTC
TRBJ1-4 TRBV6-5 . TRBD1 CASSYQTGSNEKLFF TGTGCCAGCAGTTACCAGACAGGGTCGAATGAAAAACTGTTTTTT
TRBJ2-3 TRBV7-8 . . CASSFGVSSTDTQYF TGTGCCAGCAGCTTCGGGGTATCTAGCACAGATACGCAGTATTTT
TRBJ1-1 TRBV11-2 few . CASTYLAPGRMNTEAFF TGTGCCAGCACCTATTTGGCCCCGGGACGGATGAACACTGAAGCTTTCTTT
TRBJ2-1 TRBV10-1 few . CASSESGSYNEQFF TGCGCCAGCAGTGAATCAGGGTCGTACAATGAGCAGTTCTTC
TRBJ2-1 TRBV19 few TRBD1 CASTQGAGYNEQFF TGTGCCAGTACCCAGGGGGCAGGTTACAATGAGCAGTTCTTC